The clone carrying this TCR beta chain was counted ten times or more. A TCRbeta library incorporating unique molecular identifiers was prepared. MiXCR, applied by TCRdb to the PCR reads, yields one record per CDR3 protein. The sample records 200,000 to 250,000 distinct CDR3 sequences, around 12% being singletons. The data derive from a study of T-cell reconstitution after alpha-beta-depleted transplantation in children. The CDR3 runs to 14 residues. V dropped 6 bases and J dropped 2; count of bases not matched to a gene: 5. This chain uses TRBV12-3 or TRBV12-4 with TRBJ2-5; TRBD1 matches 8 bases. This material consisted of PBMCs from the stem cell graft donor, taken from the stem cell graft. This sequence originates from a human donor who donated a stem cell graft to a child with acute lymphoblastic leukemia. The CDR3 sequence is CASRPDRVQETQYF. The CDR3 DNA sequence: TGTGCCAGCAGACCGGACAGGGTTCAAGAGACCCAGTACTTC.